Listed below are T cell receptor beta chains from one sample, sequenced in a study of blood T cell repertoires in COVID-19. TCRdb keeps only in-frame clones here, not all; method: immunoSEQ multiplex PCR. The repertoire holds 97,000 or so clones, roughly 87% seen once, with under 20% in the top ten. Specimen: peripheral blood. The receptors here all came from an elderly man with acute or convalescent COVID-19. Both conserved end residues are part of each CDR3. The D gene is left open where the match is weak. The listing skips clone size in some rows; elsewhere it reads once, few, many or a size class.

once	TRBV5-1	TRBJ1-6	-	TGCGCCAGCAGCCGTGGGACTTCCCCTAGCTCCTATAATTCACCCCTCCACTTT	CASSRGTSPSSYNSPLHF
few	TRBV25-1	TRBJ2-3	TRBD1	TGTGCCAGCAGTCCTATGACAGGGGCTACAGATACGCAGTATTTT	CASSPMTGATDTQYF
-	TRBV4-3	TRBJ1-4	TRBD1	TGCGCCAGCAGCCAAGGACCAGGGGGGGGACAGGACGTTAATGAAAAACTGTTTTTT	CASSQGPGGGQDVNEKLFF
-	TRBV7-9	TRBJ2-2	-	TGTGCCAGCAGCAAACAGGGAGTGTTTTTT	CASSKQGVFF
few	TRBV28	TRBJ1-2	-	TGTGCCAGCAGCTTCCTCTCCTATGGCTACACCTTC	CASSFLSYGYTF
-	TRBV19	TRBJ2-6	-	TGTGCCAGTAGTATCGGGAGCTCTGGGGCCAACGTCCTGACTTTC	CASSIGSSGANVLTF
few	TRBV3-1/TRBV3-2	TRBJ1-2	-	TGTGCCAGCAGCCGAACCACGGTGAACTATGGCTACACCTTC	CASSRTTVNYGYTF
-	TRBV7-2	TRBJ1-2	TRBD1	TGTGCCAGCAGAGTCTCAGGGGGCGCTCATGGCTACACCTTC	CASRVSGGAHGYTF
-	TRBV24-1	TRBJ1-2	-	TGTGCCACCAGTGATTTGTCCCTTAACTATGGCTACACCTTC	CATSDLSLNYGYTF
-	TRBV9	TRBJ2-5	-	TGTGCCAGCAGCGTAGGGCGGAGGGTTCAAGAGACCCAGTACTTC	CASSVGRRVQETQYF
-	TRBV30	TRBJ2-7	TRBD1	TGTGCCTGGAGTGTACAAAGGGGGCCTTACGAGCAGTACTTC	CAWSVQRGPYEQYF
-	TRBV29-1	TRBJ2-2	-	TGCAGCATTAGGTTGGCGGTGAACACCGGGGAGCTGTTTTTT	CSIRLAVNTGELFF
-	TRBV30	TRBJ2-5	-	TGTGCCTGGAGTCTAGGAGTGGAGACCCAGTACTTC	CAWSLGVETQYF
-	TRBV7-2	TRBJ2-5	TRBD2	TGTGCCAGCAGCTCCTCACCGGGACTACAAGAGACCCAGTACTTC	CASSSSPGLQETQYF
-	TRBV6-5	TRBJ2-7	-	TGTGCCAGCACTAATCGGGGTCGCTACGAGCAGTACTTC	CASTNRGRYEQYF
-	TRBV5-8	TRBJ2-7	TRBD1	TGTGCCAGCAGCTTGTTCAGGGGGCCAAGCTCCTACGAGCAGTACTTC	CASSLFRGPSSYEQYF
-	TRBV28	TRBJ1-5	TRBD1	TGTGCCAGCAGTTTCCAGGGGGCCGCTCAGCCCCAGCATTTT	CASSFQGAAQPQHF
-	TRBV19	TRBJ2-2	TRBD2	TGTGCCAGTAGCTCTACTAGCGGGGGGACGAACACCGGGGAGCTGTTTTTT	CASSSTSGGTNTGELFF
-	TRBV7-2	TRBJ2-1	TRBD2	TGTGCCAGCAGCTTAAGAGGTCAGGCTAGCGGGAACAATGAGCAGTTCTTC	CASSLRGQASGNNEQFF
-	TRBV13	TRBJ2-7	TRBD1	TGTGCCAGCAGCTTACGCAGGGGGCGCGAGCAGTACTTC	CASSLRRGREQYF
-	TRBV7-2	TRBJ2-5	-	TGTGCCAGCAGAGGAAGGGGGGAGACCCAGTACTTC	CASRGRGETQYF
-	TRBV7-8	TRBJ1-4	-	TGTGCCAGCAGCTTACGCGACAAAACGGCAACTAATGAAAAACTGTTTTTT	CASSLRDKTATNEKLFF
-	TRBV19	TRBJ1-3	-	TGTGCCAGTAGTGGGGGCGGCGGTTCCAGAAACACCATATATTTT	CASSGGGGSRNTIYF
-	TRBV9	TRBJ2-7	TRBD2	TGTGCCAGCAGCGTTAGCGGGAGTCCCCACGAGCAGTACTTC	CASSVSGSPHEQYF
few	TRBV12-5	TRBJ2-1	TRBD2	TGTGCTAGTGGCCCATCCGGGACTAGATCCTACAATGAGCAGTTCTTC	CASGPSGTRSYNEQFF
few	TRBV7-9	TRBJ1-6	TRBD1	TGTGCCAGCAGCTCGACAGGGGGCAGTAATTCACCCCTCCACTTT	CASSSTGGSNSPLHF
few	TRBV1	TRBJ2-7	-	TGCACCAGCAGCCATCAACACGCAAACTACGAGCAGTACTTC	CTSSHQHANYEQYF
-	TRBV7-2	TRBJ1-5	-	TGTGCCAGCAGCTTAGCCCGGACTGCTTCCAATCAGCCCCAGCATTTT	CASSLARTASNQPQHF
-	TRBV2	TRBJ2-2	TRBD1	TGTGCCAGGGGGGGACAGGTGAACACCGGGGAGCTGTTTTTT	CARGGQVNTGELFF
-	TRBV10-1	TRBJ1-3	-	TGCGCCAGCCTAGCGGGCTCTGGAAACACCATATATTTT	CASLAGSGNTIYF
-	TRBV11-2	TRBJ2-7	TRBD2	TGTGCCAGCAGCTTCTCTAGCGGAGGGAACGAGCAGTACTTC	CASSFSSGGNEQYF
-	TRBV6-4	TRBJ2-1	TRBD2	TGTGCCAGCAGTGACAGGGCGGGAGGGTACGAGCAGTTCTTC	CASSDRAGGYEQFF
-	TRBV2	TRBJ1-1	TRBD1	TGTGCCAGCAGTTTAGTGGGACAGCTTCTGAACACTGAAGCTTTCTTT	CASSLVGQLLNTEAFF